These T cell receptor beta chains were read from a single sample in a study of T cell responses to AZD1222 COVID-19 vaccine. The protocol was immunoSEQ multiplex PCR, while the TCRdb copy is restricted to in-frame clones and leaves out a portion. This table holds 150,000 to 200,000 clones, almost 90% found once. The sequencing used peripheral blood, collected on day 0 of AZD1222 vaccination. The receptors were gathered from an adult in good health. Each CDR3 is given with its conserved first and last residue. The order of the fields is D gene, clone size, J gene, V gene, CDR3 protein, CDR3 DNA. A D gene is named only where the DNA matches it firmly. Where a row states a size, it is once, few, many or the class of an expanded clone; other rows omit it.

D: -; size: few; J: TRBJ1-1; V: TRBV2; CDR3: CASMRDTEAFF; DNA: TGTGCCAGCATGAGGGACACTGAAGCTTTCTTT
D: -; size: -; J: TRBJ2-7; V: TRBV4-1; CDR3: CASSQDWGAHYEQYF; DNA: TGCGCCAGCAGCCAAGATTGGGGGGCCCACTACGAGCAGTACTTC
D: -; size: -; J: TRBJ1-5; V: TRBV7-8; CDR3: CASSLDRAQPQHF; DNA: TGTGCCAGCAGCTTAGATCGGGCCCAGCCCCAGCATTTT
D: -; size: -; J: TRBJ2-1; V: TRBV11-3; CDR3: CASSLDLSSVPYNEQFF; DNA: TGTGCCAGCAGCTTAGATTTGTCTAGCGTACCCTACAATGAGCAGTTCTTC
D: TRBD1; size: -; J: TRBJ1-1; V: TRBV6-1; CDR3: CASSELTGGAYMNTEAFF; DNA: TGTGCCAGCAGTGAACTGACAGGGGGCGCTTACATGAACACTGAAGCTTTCTTT
D: -; size: -; J: TRBJ2-7; V: TRBV29-1; CDR3: CSAYRSFGGPTLGEQYF; DNA: TGCAGCGCCTACCGATCCTTCGGGGGGCCGACGCTAGGGGAGCAGTACTTC
D: -; size: few; J: TRBJ1-6; V: TRBV7-8; CDR3: CASSLGQVYNSPLHF; DNA: TGTGCCAGCAGCTTAGGCCAGGTCTATAATTCACCCCTCCACTTT
D: -; size: once; J: TRBJ1-2; V: TRBV2; CDR3: CASSGRGYTF; DNA: TGTGCCAGCAGTGGTCGCGGCTACACCTTC
D: -; size: -; J: TRBJ1-5; V: TRBV2; CDR3: CASRRDISNQPQHF; DNA: TGTGCCAGCCGCCGGGACATAAGCAATCAGCCCCAGCATTTT
D: -; size: -; J: TRBJ1-2; V: TRBV29-1; CDR3: CSVVPPGYGYTF; DNA: TGCAGCGTTGTCCCGCCGGGGTATGGCTACACCTTC
D: -; size: -; J: TRBJ1-6; V: TRBV12-3/TRBV12-4; CDR3: CASSQRENSPLHF; DNA: TGTGCCAGCAGTCAGAGGGAGAATTCACCCCTCCACTTT
D: TRBD1; size: -; J: TRBJ1-5; V: TRBV28; CDR3: CASSAGTANNQPQHF; DNA: TGTGCCAGCAGCGCCGGGACAGCAAACAATCAGCCCCAGCATTTT
D: TRBD1; size: -; J: TRBJ1-1; V: TRBV30; CDR3: CAWSLTGGDTEAFF; DNA: TGTGCCTGGAGCCTAACAGGGGGGGACACTGAAGCTTTCTTT
D: -; size: -; J: TRBJ1-1; V: TRBV6-5; CDR3: CASRTGQRNTEAFF; DNA: TGTGCCAGCAGGACCGGACAGCGGAACACTGAAGCTTTCTTT
D: TRBD1; size: -; J: TRBJ1-3; V: TRBV5-1; CDR3: CASWVQGAKDSGNTIYF; DNA: TGCGCCAGCTGGGTACAGGGGGCGAAAGACTCTGGAAACACCATATATTTT
D: -; size: -; J: TRBJ2-7; V: TRBV7-9; CDR3: CASSSQGGNYEQYF; DNA: TGTGCCAGCAGCTCTCAGGGGGGTAACTACGAGCAGTACTTC
D: -; size: -; J: TRBJ1-5; V: TRBV5-1; CDR3: CASSLSGVSNQPQHF; DNA: TGCGCCAGCAGCTTGTCGGGGGTTAGCAATCAGCCCCAGCATTTT
D: -; size: -; J: TRBJ1-3; V: TRBV19; CDR3: CASRPDRYSGNTIYF; DNA: TGTGCCAGTAGGCCCGACAGGTACTCTGGAAACACCATATATTTT
D: -; size: few; J: TRBJ2-7; V: TRBV5-1; CDR3: CASSPTGSTTYEQYF; DNA: TGCGCCAGCAGCCCGACAGGATCCACTACCTACGAGCAGTACTTC
D: TRBD1; size: -; J: TRBJ2-4; V: TRBV2; CDR3: CASSRDRSAKNIQYF; DNA: TGTGCCAGCAGTCGGGACAGGTCAGCCAAAAACATTCAGTACTTC
D: -; size: -; J: TRBJ1-2; V: TRBV10-3; CDR3: CAISPKATAYGYTF; DNA: TGTGCCATCAGCCCAAAAGCCACCGCGTATGGCTACACCTTC
D: -; size: -; J: TRBJ1-1; V: TRBV27; CDR3: CASSLWSVQGNTEAFF; DNA: TGTGCCAGCAGTTTATGGAGCGTCCAAGGGAACACTGAAGCTTTCTTT
D: -; size: -; J: TRBJ1-4; V: TRBV5-1; CDR3: CASSLYTTNEKLFF; DNA: TGCGCCAGCAGCTTGTACACCACTAATGAAAAACTGTTTTTT
D: TRBD2; size: -; J: TRBJ2-1; V: TRBV30; CDR3: CAWSMAGGPGEQFF; DNA: TGTGCCTGGAGTATGGCGGGGGGTCCGGGTGAGCAGTTCTTC
D: -; size: -; J: TRBJ1-1; V: TRBV2; CDR3: CASRGRGAFF; DNA: TGTGCCAGCAGAGGGAGGGGAGCTTTCTTT
D: -; size: -; J: TRBJ1-1; V: TRBV11-1; CDR3: CASSLDGRLNTEAFF; DNA: TGTGCCAGCAGCTTAGATGGCAGGCTGAACACTGAAGCTTTCTTT
D: TRBD1; size: -; J: TRBJ1-5; V: TRBV28; CDR3: CASSLIGTDANQPQHF; DNA: TGTGCCAGCAGTTTAATCGGGACAGATGCCAATCAGCCCCAGCATTTT
D: TRBD2; size: few; J: TRBJ2-7; V: TRBV7-2; CDR3: CASSFRTSSYEQYF; DNA: TGTGCCAGCAGCTTCCGGACTAGCTCCTACGAGCAGTACTTC
D: TRBD1; size: -; J: TRBJ2-4; V: TRBV5-6; CDR3: CASSLTDRTIQYF; DNA: TGTGCCAGCAGCTTGACGGACAGGACCATTCAGTACTTC
D: -; size: -; J: TRBJ2-7; V: TRBV5-1; CDR3: CASSSSGTYEQYF; DNA: TGCGCCAGCAGCTCGAGCGGAACCTACGAGCAGTACTTC
D: TRBD2; size: -; J: TRBJ2-3; V: TRBV19; CDR3: CASGPGLGITDTQYF; DNA: TGTGCCAGTGGACCGGGACTAGGGATAACAGATACGCAGTATTTT
D: -; size: -; J: TRBJ1-1; V: TRBV5-1; CDR3: CASSVDRANTEAFF; DNA: TGCGCCAGCAGCGTCGACCGGGCCAACACTGAAGCTTTCTTT
D: -; size: -; J: TRBJ1-5; V: TRBV15; CDR3: CATSRTRNPFVGGGLGNQPQHF; DNA: TGTGCCACCAGCAGAACGCGTAACCCGTTTGTCGGGGGGGGCTTGGGCAATCAGCCCCAGCATTTT
D: -; size: few; J: TRBJ2-1; V: TRBV5-4; CDR3: CASSLANEQFF; DNA: TGTGCCAGCAGCTTGGCCAATGAGCAGTTCTTC
D: -; size: -; J: TRBJ1-2; V: TRBV6-2/TRBV6-3; CDR3: CASSYSASRANYGYTF; DNA: TGTGCCAGCAGTTACTCGGCTTCCAGGGCTAACTATGGCTACACCTTC
D: TRBD1; size: -; J: TRBJ1-1; V: TRBV19; CDR3: CARQARQGKNTEAFF; DNA: TGTGCCAGACAAGCCCGACAGGGAAAGAACACTGAAGCTTTCTTT
D: -; size: once; J: TRBJ2-7; V: TRBV13; CDR3: CASSATGTLSYEQYF; DNA: TGTGCCAGCAGCGCCACCGGGACACTTTCCTACGAGCAGTACTTC
D: -; size: -; J: TRBJ2-2; V: TRBV18; CDR3: CASSPTPTGELFF; DNA: TGTGCCAGCTCACCGACTCCCACCGGGGAGCTGTTTTTT
D: -; size: once; J: TRBJ2-2; V: TRBV5-5; CDR3: CASTLYRERTGELFF; DNA: TGTGCCAGCACCCTATACCGGGAGCGGACCGGGGAGCTGTTTTTT
D: -; size: -; J: TRBJ2-1; V: TRBV7-9; CDR3: CASSLPTAPYNEQFF; DNA: TGTGCCAGCAGCTTGCCGACAGCACCCTACAATGAGCAGTTCTTC
D: TRBD1; size: -; J: TRBJ2-7; V: TRBV19; CDR3: CASSRQGDEQYF; DNA: TGTGCCAGTAGCCGACAGGGGGACGAGCAGTACTTC
D: -; size: once; J: TRBJ2-3; V: TRBV11-1; CDR3: CASSFKTGVSTDTQYF; DNA: TGTGCCAGCAGCTTCAAAACGGGAGTGAGCACAGATACGCAGTATTTT
D: -; size: -; J: TRBJ1-1; V: TRBV3-1/TRBV3-2; CDR3: CASSQAQGLNEAFF; DNA: TGTGCCAGCAGCCAAGCTCAGGGTCTTAATGAAGCTTTCTTT
D: TRBD1; size: -; J: TRBJ1-5; V: TRBV5-8; CDR3: CASSRDRGRQPQHF; DNA: TGTGCCAGCAGCCGGGACAGGGGGCGTCAGCCCCAGCATTTT
D: -; size: -; J: TRBJ1-1; V: TRBV19; CDR3: CASTLTAITGEAFF; DNA: TGTGCCAGTACCCTGACAGCGATTACAGGAGAAGCTTTCTTT
D: -; size: -; J: TRBJ1-2; V: TRBV4-3; CDR3: CASSQGVGVSPYGYTF; DNA: TGCGCCAGCAGCCAAGGGGTAGGGGTTTCCCCTTATGGCTACACCTTC
D: TRBD2; size: -; J: TRBJ2-3; V: TRBV6-1; CDR3: CASSERGGIPDTQYF; DNA: TGTGCCAGCAGTGAACGGGGGGGCATCCCAGATACGCAGTATTTT
D: TRBD1; size: -; J: TRBJ2-1; V: TRBV3-1/TRBV3-2; CDR3: CASSLGTGGVLQFF; DNA: TGTGCCAGCAGCCTCGGGACAGGGGGAGTACTGCAGTTCTTC
D: -; size: -; J: TRBJ1-4; V: TRBV5-1; CDR3: CASSSPREGNEKLFF; DNA: TGCGCCAGCAGCTCCCCCCGGGAAGGGAATGAAAAACTGTTTTTT
D: TRBD2; size: once; J: TRBJ2-2; V: TRBV4-2; CDR3: CASSQDFSRLAGGENTGELFF; DNA: TGTGCCAGCAGCCAAGATTTCAGTAGACTAGCGGGGGGCGAGAACACCGGGGAGCTGTTTTTT